This TCR beta chain was sequenced in a study of cytomegalovirus exposure and HLA in healthy donors. Study-level background: Earlier, about 179 million T cells were analyzed, and some 120 million unique TCR beta sequences were found among them. Whole-study findings and limits: Prior analysis indicated that the majority of TCR beta V segments exhibited productivity approximately 87% or approximately 30% of the time. Accounts indicate the classifier identified cytomegalovirus status with strong specificity and sensitivity.

PCR primers comprised 60 Vbeta and 13 Jbeta primers. Measured with immunoSEQ multiplex PCR; TCRdb has only the in-frame clones, and not every one. The sample lists more than 100,000 clones; 72% were seen once. CDR3 length: 14 amino acids. The germline V gene encodes CDR1 SGHNT and CDR2 YYREEE (reference sequence). With V trimmed by 6 bases and J by 7 bases, 3 bases remained unmatched. As to this clone: As yet, its antigen is unknown.

Sequencing was carried out using PBMCs. The V and J genes are TRBV5-4 and TRBJ2-1, with 14 bases lining up with TRBD2. The clonotype originates from a man between 50 and 59 years old in good health and CMV-seropositive. The CDR3 nucleotides are TGTGCCAGCATCGGGACTAGCGGGAGAAATGAGCAGTTCTTC. Translation gives CASIGTSGRNEQFF. The entire variable domain, with the rest obtained from reference TRBV5-4 and TRBJ2-1, is as follows: ETGVTQSPTHLIKTRGQQVTLRCSSQSGHNTVSWYQQALGQGPQFIFQYYREEENGRGNFPPRFSGLQFPNYSSELNVNALELDDSALYLCASIGTSGRNEQFFGPGTRLTVL.